Here is one T cell receptor beta chain with its context. The antigen remains undetermined. Assay used: immunoSEQ multiplex PCR; TCRdb lists only in-frame clones, some missing. The profile covers 150,000 or so clones, with less than 85% appearing a single time and 3.5% to 5.5% taken by the ten largest. With V trimmed by 2 bases and J by 4 bases, 11 bases remained unmatched. The germline gives CDR1 SGHDN, CDR2 FVKESK. This CDR3 has 17 amino acids. The data stem from a study of cytotoxic CD8 clonotypes in ibrutinib-treated CLL. Study-level findings and limits: Clonality was higher at ibrutinib response and returned toward baseline at progression. Progressing and sustained-remission patients had different sampling times. Private clonotypes, not public ones, expanded at ibrutinib response.

This specimen consisted of PBMCs, obtained after 24 months of ibrutinib treatment. The receptor was isolated from a human donor with chronic lymphocytic leukemia. This rearrangement joins TRBV14 to TRBJ1-2, with TRBD1 matching 9 bases. This CDR3 is CASSQLPGQGASYGYTF. In nucleotides, the CDR3 is TGTGCCAGCAGCCAACTTCCGGGACAGGGCGCCTCCTATGGCTACACCTTC.